This TCR beta chain is drawn from a study of Graves' ophthalmopathy and Graves' hyperthyroidism. At the level of the study: At the time of initial diagnosis and before any treatment, peripheral blood was collected.

This clonotype was seen ten or more times. The authors amplified TCR beta CDR3 regions from RNA transcripts. HTBI primers primed a first-round RT-PCR, and a second-round multiplex PCR followed. TCRdb independently ran MiXCR on the multiplex PCR reads; one entry per CDR3 protein. The table records under 350,000 distinct CDR3 sequences, 15% to 20% of them present only once. Per germline, CDR1 MNHEY and CDR2 SMNVEV (reference sequence). The CDR3 consists of 13 residues. With 7 bases removed from V and 5 bases from J, the gap between germline ends came to 14 bases. The V gene is TRBV27, the J gene TRBJ1-1; D remains ambiguous. The sequenced sample consisted of peripheral blood. This clonotype originated in an adult man with Graves' ophthalmopathy. CDR3 loop: CASKPQGATEAFF. CDR3 nucleotide sequence: TGTGCCAGCAAGCCCCAAGGAGCTACTGAAGCTTTCTTT.